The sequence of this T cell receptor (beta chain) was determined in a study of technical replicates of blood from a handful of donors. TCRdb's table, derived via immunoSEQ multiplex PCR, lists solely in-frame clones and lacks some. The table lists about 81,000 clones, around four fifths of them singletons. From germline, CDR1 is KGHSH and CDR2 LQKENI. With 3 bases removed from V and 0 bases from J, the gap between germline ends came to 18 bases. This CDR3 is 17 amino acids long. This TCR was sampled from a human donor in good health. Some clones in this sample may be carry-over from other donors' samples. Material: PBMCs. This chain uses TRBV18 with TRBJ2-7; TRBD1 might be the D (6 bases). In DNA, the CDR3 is TGTGCCAGCTCACCCGCCGGGACACCTGCAAGCTCCTACGAGCAGTACTTC. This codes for CASSPAGTPASSYEQYF.